This entry features one TCR beta chain sequence. The record originates from a study of blood T cell repertoires in COVID-19. At the level of the study: Acute-phase and convalescent COVID-19 samples originated in the United States, Italy and Spain. Sources were T cells, B-cell-depleted T cells, or PBMCs; the material itself was cDNA or gDNA.

Cohorts were assigned according to the clinical history that participants reported. V was clipped by 5 bases and J by 10 bases, with 15 bases between them. Per the germline V gene, CDR1 is LGHDT and CDR2 is YNNKEL (reference sequence). The CDR3 extends over 13 amino acids. As handled by the study authors: Scientists estimated how many nucleated cells there were by amplifying reference gene primers. Clones were read by immunoSEQ multiplex PCR, and TCRdb kept only the in-frame ones, dropping some. Clone size and V and J calls were adopted from that table, with D and trimming inferred from the DNA. The sample contains about 240,000 clones, around 87% of which appear only once.

The J gene is TRBJ2-1, the V gene TRBV3-1 (or the pseudogene TRBV3-2), with D maybe TRBD2 (6 bases). Sequenced: PBMCs or T cells enriched from blood (not recorded which). This clonotype was obtained from a middle-aged woman with acute COVID-19. CDR3 region: CASSYSRGTEQFF. The CDR3 DNA follows: TGTGCCAGCAGCTACTCCCGGGGGACCGAGCAGTTCTTC.